The 20 T cell receptor beta chains reported below all come from one sample, sequenced in a study of shared clonotypes between healthy human individuals (dated by TCRdb to the early 2020s). Receptors were amplified or captured by the immunoSEQ multiplex PCR assay. TCRdb carries this immuneACCESS record with in-frame sequences only. Its versions omit some clonotypes, under half of them owing to an unresolved V gene in the studies checked, with the rest unexplained. Present in this sample are some 630,000 clones, about 95% of which were seen just once. 0.11% of the sample belongs to the ten largest clones. CD8 naive samples consisted of CD45RO-negative cells that were positively selected for CCR7, yielding a CD45RA+CCR7+ population without TemRA cells. Sequenced material: naive CD8+ T cells sorted from blood. The sample's cell subset or site, from its label and the paper: CD45RA+CCR7+. The origin of the receptors is a woman in her twenties or thirties in good health.

The chain uses TRBV5-6 and TRBJ1-4, with D possibly TRBD1 on 6 matching bases. Germline V gene sequence: CDR1 SGHDT, CDR2 YYEEEE. The length of the CDR3 is 12 residues. The ends were cut back, 2 bases at V and 14 bases at J, with 13 bases in the middle. CDR3: CASSLQGLPLFF. The DNA for the CDR3 is TGTGCCAGCAGCTTACAGGGCCTGCCGCTGTTTTTT.

This chain connects TRBV21-1 to TRBJ1-2; the DNA was not used to check the table's D call, TRBD1. TRBV21-1 is recorded as a pseudogene. The CDR3 extends over 17 amino acids. CDR3 bases: TGTGCCAGCAGCAAAGAGAGCAACAGGGAGACTAACTATGGCTACACCTTC. Translating it yields CASSKESNRETNYGYTF.

The rearrangement joins TRBV28 to TRBJ2-5; D perhaps matches TRBD2 (5 bases). Per germline, CDR1 MDHEN and CDR2 SYDVKM. V gave up 1 base and J gave up 4 bases, with 10 bases separating them. The CDR3 length is 14 residues. CDR3 bases: TGTGCCAGCAGTTTATATGGACTCGGAGAGACCCAGTACTTC. This sequence encodes CASSLYGLGETQYF.

This clone is a singleton in its sample. The genes are TRBV19 and TRBJ1-4, with 10 bases that match TRBD1. Germline V gene sequence: CDR1 LNHDA, CDR2 SQIVND (reference sequence). V shed 8 bases, J shed 8 bases, and the junction held 8 bases outside the gene matches. The CDR3 loop spans 14 amino acids. The CDR3 nucleotides read TGTGCCAGTCGGGACAGGGGTGAGAGAGAAAAACTGTTTTTT. Translating gives CASRDRGEREKLFF.

This clone was seen only a few times. The chain carries TRBV7-9 and TRBJ1-1, with 7 positions matching TRBD1. Trimming removed 5 bases from V and 6 bases from J; junction bases left unmatched: 9. Germline CDR1 is SEHNR and CDR2 is FQNEAQ (reference sequence). CDR3 length: 14 amino acids. CDR3 in DNA: TGTGCCAGCAGCCATCGGACAGGCGCACCTGAAGCTTTCTTT. This sequence encodes CASSHRTGAPEAFF.

The chain links TRBV6-5 to TRBJ2-3; a weak D match, TRBD2 (5 bases). V was clipped by 5 bases and J by 6 bases, with 15 bases between them. The CDR3 consists of 14 residues. The germline gives CDR1 MNHEY, CDR2 SVGAGI. CDR3 nucleotide sequence: TGTGCCAGCAGTCCGATGGGTTGGGAGGATACGCAGTATTTT. This translates into CASSPMGWEDTQYF.

The chain is built from TRBV13 and TRBJ2-5, with 11 positions matching TRBD2. This CDR3 is built from 17 residues. The germline gives CDR1 PRHDT, CDR2 FYEKMQ (reference sequence). The trim removed 4 bases at V and 5 bases at J, leaving 12 bases unmatched. DNA of the CDR3: TGTGCCAGCAGCTCGAGGGCCCTAGCGGGAGGCCGGGAGACCCAGTACTTC. This codes for CASSSRALAGGRETQYF.

The chain combines TRBV7-8 with TRBJ2-7; either TRBD1 or TRBD2 may fit D (5 bases each). Germline CDR1 is SGHVS and CDR2 is FQNEAQ. The CDR3 has 13 amino acids. Trimming took 1 base from V and 6 from J, leaving 10 bases between them. In DNA, the CDR3 is TGTGCCAGCAGCTTAGGACCAGGGACCGAGCAGTACTTC. It is translated as CASSLGPGTEQYF. Full variable domain (outside the CDR3, taken from reference TRBV7-8 and TRBJ2-7): GAGVSQSPRYKVAKRGQDVALRCDPISGHVSLFWYQQALGQGPEFLTYFQNEAQLDKSGLPSDRFFAERPEGSVSTLKIQRTQQEDSAVYLCASSLGPGTEQYFGPGTRLTVT.

This CDR3 reads CASSLKDIYTIFGGYTF. CDR3 bases: TGTGCCAGCAGTTTGAAGGACATCTACACCATTTTCGGTGGCTACACCTTC. The chain is built from TRBV28 and TRBJ1-2, with a tentative D call TRBD1 (5 bases). Germline CDR1 reads MDHEN; CDR2 reads SYDVKM. The CDR3 is 17 residues long. V was pared by 3 bases and J by 7 bases, with 24 bases between.

V usage is TRBV2 and J usage is TRBJ2-1; 10 bases fit TRBD2. The CDR3 consists of 13 residues. With 8 bases clipped from V and 7 bases from J, the junction kept 5 bases outside the gene matches. Germline V gene sequence: CDR1 SNHLY, CDR2 FYNNEI. CDR3 bases: TGTGCCAGCGGAACGGGACTAGCGAATGAGCAGTTCTTC. This sequence encodes CASGTGLANEQFF.

This clone was found a few times. V and J are TRBV4-1 and TRBJ2-7; weak D call: TRBD2 (6 bases). The CDR3 runs 13 residues. CDR1 is MGHRA, CDR2 YSYEKL, per germline. Trimming left V 4 bases short and J 6 bases short, with 13 bases between. CDR3 nucleotides: TGCGCCAGCAGCCCGGGACTCCCCCTCGAGCAGTACTTC. The encoded protein is CASSPGLPLEQYF.

This chain joins TRBV11-2 and TRBJ2-3, with 8 bases identical to TRBD2. CDR1 is SGHAT, CDR2 FQNNGV, per germline. This CDR3 region has 13 residues. Trimming at V came to 7 bases and at J to 5 bases, leaving 5 bases not matched to a gene. CDR3 sequence (DNA): TGTGCCAGCACTACGGGAGGGGAAGATACGCAGTATTTT. It specifies CASTTGGEDTQYF.

The chain has TRBV27 and TRBJ2-7; 8 bases agree with TRBD1. Germline V CDR1 and CDR2: MNHEY, SMNVEV (reference sequence). The CDR3 extends over 19 amino acids. V lost 4 bases to trimming and J lost 3 bases; unmatched junction nucleotides: 20. The CDR3 loop is CASSSQQAPGTGYDYEQYF. DNA for the CDR3: TGTGCCAGCAGTTCCCAACAGGCCCCCGGGACAGGCTACGACTACGAGCAGTACTTC.

CDR3 residues: CASSSPFAGLAGELFF. The DNA for the CDR3 is TGTGCCAGCAGTTCCCCTTTTGCGGGACTCGCCGGGGAGCTGTTTTTT. This chain links TRBV28 with TRBJ2-2; TRBD2 might be the D (6 bases). V lost 4 bases and J 6 bases, leaving 18 bases between the germline ends. The germline V gene encodes CDR1 MDHEN and CDR2 SYDVKM. This CDR3 region has 16 residues. Supplemented by reference TRBV28 and TRBJ2-2, the full variable domain reads DVKVTQSSRYLVKRTGEKVFLECVQDMDHENMFWYRQDPGLGLRLIYFSYDVKMKEKGDIPEGYSVSREKKERFSLILESASTNQTSMYLCASSSPFAGLAGELFFGEGSRLTVL.

The rearrangement uses TRBV7-9 and TRBJ2-5; D may match TRBD1 or TRBD2 (5 bases each). V was cut by 4 bases and J by 5 bases, with 8 bases left in between. Germline assignment: CDR1 SEHNR and CDR2 FQNEAQ (reference sequence). The CDR3 spans 12 residues. The CDR3 DNA is TGTGCCAGCAGCTGGGGCGGGGAGACCCAGTACTTC. As protein: CASSWGGETQYF.

This rearrangement joins TRBV30 to TRBJ2-1, with TRBD2 matching 15 bases. The length of the CDR3 is 21 residues. Trimming cost V 2 bases and J 3 bases; bases outside gene matches: 17. Per germline, CDR1 GTSNPN and CDR2 SVGIG (reference sequence). CDR3 coding DNA: TGTGCCTGGAGTACTACTCTATTGGGACTAGCGGGAGGAAAGAACTACAATGAGCAGTTCTTC. This codes for CAWSTTLLGLAGGKNYNEQFF. Variable domain in full (rest from reference TRBV30 and TRBJ2-1): SQTIHQWPATLVQPVGSPLSLECTVEGTSNPNLYWYRQAAGRGLQLLFYSVGIGQISSEVPQNLSASRPQDRQFILSSKKLLLSDSGFYLCAWSTTLLGLAGGKNYNEQFFGPGTRLTVL.

The sample holds one count of this clone. This chain connects TRBV7-7 to TRBJ2-3; 11 nucleotides align to TRBD2. CDR1 and CDR2 (germline): SSHAT, FNYEAQ (reference sequence). After removal of 3 bases from V and 5 bases from J, the junction contained 4 bases not matched to a gene. CDR3 size: 15 residues. The CDR3 reads CASSLTSGIGDTQYF. CDR3 in DNA: TGTGCCAGCAGCTTGACTAGCGGGATTGGAGATACGCAGTATTTT.

Details on this clone: This CDR3 is also generated by other DNA sequences in the sample. The chain links TRBV27 to TRBJ2-2; D is perhaps TRBD1 (5 bases). Looked up from germline, CDR1 is MNHEY and CDR2 is SMNVEV (reference sequence). The V gene lost 3 bases and the J gene lost 5 bases, with 7 bases spanning the gap. The CDR3 extends over 13 amino acids. CDR3 amino acids: CASSFSGTGELFF. The CDR3 DNA reads TGTGCCAGCAGTTTTTCAGGGACCGGGGAGCTGTTTTTT.

The chain links TRBV28 to TRBJ2-1; 8 positions agree with TRBD2. With V trimmed by 5 bases and J by 7 bases, 10 bases remained unmatched. CDR3 length equals 15 residues. Germline-derived CDR1 and CDR2 are MDHEN and SYDVKM. As DNA, the CDR3 is TGTGCCAGCAGTCACGGACTAGCACAAGGTAATGAGCAGTTCTTC. Its protein is CASSHGLAQGNEQFF. Drawing the rest from reference TRBV28 and TRBJ2-1, the complete variable domain is DVKVTQSSRYLVKRTGEKVFLECVQDMDHENMFWYRQDPGLGLRLIYFSYDVKMKEKGDIPEGYSVSREKKERFSLILESASTNQTSMYLCASSHGLAQGNEQFFGPGTRLTVL.

The V and J genes are TRBV5-4 and TRBJ2-5; D unresolved. The CDR3 length is 16 residues. V dropped 0 bases and J dropped 5 bases, with 17 bases sitting between them. The germline V gene has CDR1 SGHNT and CDR2 YYREEE (reference sequence). This CDR3 reads CASSLGPGSRSETQYF. For the CDR3, the DNA is TGTGCCAGCAGCTTGGGGCCCGGTAGCAGGTCGGAGACCCAGTACTTC. Based on the CDR3 plus reference TRBV5-4 and TRBJ2-5, the full variable domain is ETGVTQSPTHLIKTRGQQVTLRCSSQSGHNTVSWYQQALGQGPQFIFQYYREEENGRGNFPPRFSGLQFPNYSSELNVNALELDDSALYLCASSLGPGSRSETQYFGPGTRLLVL.